The 2 T cell receptor beta chains in this list originate from one sample, sequenced in a study of shared clonotypes between healthy human individuals. The assay was immunoSEQ multiplex PCR, and TCRdb's table has in-frame clones only and misses some. The sample records about 680,000 clones, around 73% being singletons. What was sequenced was memory CD4+ T cells sorted from blood. Subset given: CD45RA-negative fraction. The source of these receptors is a woman aged 25 to 39 in good health.

This chain links TRBV10-3 with TRBJ1-1; D remains unclear. CDR1 and CDR2 from the germline V gene are ENHRY and SYGVKD. The CDR3 consists of 13 residues. Trimming removed 7 bases from V and 3 bases from J, with 12 bases in between. The CDR3 loop is CAINSGHDTEAFF. The CDR3 DNA follows: TGTGCCATCAACTCAGGTCACGACACTGAAGCTTTCTTT.

This sequence joins TRBV28 and TRBJ1-2; D unclear. V shed 5 bases and J shed 3 bases, with 7 bases lying between them. The V gene's germline CDR1 is MDHEN and CDR2 SYDVKM. CDR3 length: 12 residues. The CDR3 region has the DNA TGTGCCAGCAGTCCTTATTACTATGGCTACACCTTC. Protein: CASSPYYYGYTF.